This paragraph covers one T cell receptor (beta chain) sequence. Each sample yielded at least 6 micrograms of PBMC total RNA. Germline values: CDR1 DFQATT, CDR2 SNEGSKA (reference sequence). This CDR3 spans 14 amino acids. Trimming at V came to 6 bases and at J to 2 bases, leaving 7 bases not matched to a gene. The sample originates from a study of blood T cells in healthy people across ages. Using a J-beta primer mix together with a sample-barcoded 5' primer, a second PCR was run for roughly 7 to 12 cycles. TCRdb itself ran the 5' RACE reads through MiXCR, one entry per CDR3 protein. The sample holds about 640,000 distinct CDR3 sequences, approximately 59% seen once.

This chain links TRBV20-1 with TRBJ1-2; 9 bases align to TRBD1. This sequence originates from a man aged 55 to 70 in good health. The sample taken for sequencing was blood. CDR3 sequence reads: CSAPDRGANYGYTF. The DNA of the CDR3 is TGCAGTGCCCCGGACAGGGGTGCAAACTATGGCTACACCTTC.